The present TCR beta chain was sequenced within a study of blood T cells in healthy people across ages. For the second PCR, which ran for roughly 6 to 12 cycles, a sample-barcoded 5' primer and a J-beta primer mix were used. Researchers report that a template-switch adaptor with 12 random nucleotides tagged each cDNA molecule. TCRdb itself ran the 5' RACE reads through MiXCR, one entry per CDR3 protein. The sample contains approximately 1,700,000 distinct CDR3 sequences, around 42% of which appear only once. With 6 bases removed from V and 11 bases from J, the gap between germline ends came to 17 bases. CDR1 is DFQATT, CDR2 SNEGSKA, per germline (reference sequence). This CDR3 region has 12 residues. This clonotype occurred a few times. Antigen: not known. Donor samples were obtained from healthy Caucasian individuals from Russia, aged about 6 to 95. Findings and caveats of the study: When one million T cells were used, diversity estimates were thought to be underestimates.

This TCR derives from a human donor in good health. Sequenced sample: blood. This chain joins TRBV20-1 and TRBJ2-4; either TRBD1 or TRBD2 may supply D (5 bases each). CDR3 DNA sequence: TGCAGTGCAGGACTCCGACTGGGGGTTCAGTACTTC. Amino acid sequence: CSAGLRLGVQYF.